This T cell receptor beta chain was identified in a study of control samples from healthy donors and cancer patients. Clones were read by immunoSEQ multiplex PCR, and TCRdb kept only the in-frame ones, dropping some. This table holds roughly 400,000 clones, about nine tenths found once. Trimming removed 5 bases at V and 5 bases at J, with 18 bases between. This CDR3 is 15 amino acids long. Germline assignment: CDR1 MDHEN and CDR2 SYDVKM. The sequenced material came from PBMCs. The TCR comes from a man in his forties with head and neck cancer. V gene TRBV28 combines with J gene TRBJ2-5, with D perhaps matching TRBD1 or TRBD2 (5 bases each). CDR3 protein: CASSNGGFMVETQYF. DNA for the CDR3: TGTGCCAGCAGTAATGGGGGTTTTATGGTGGAGACCCAGTACTTC. The variable domain in full, with the rest retrieved from reference TRBV28 and TRBJ2-5, is DVKVTQSSRYLVKRTGEKVFLECVQDMDHENMFWYRQDPGLGLRLIYFSYDVKMKEKGDIPEGYSVSREKKERFSLILESASTNQTSMYLCASSNGGFMVETQYFGPGTRLLVL.